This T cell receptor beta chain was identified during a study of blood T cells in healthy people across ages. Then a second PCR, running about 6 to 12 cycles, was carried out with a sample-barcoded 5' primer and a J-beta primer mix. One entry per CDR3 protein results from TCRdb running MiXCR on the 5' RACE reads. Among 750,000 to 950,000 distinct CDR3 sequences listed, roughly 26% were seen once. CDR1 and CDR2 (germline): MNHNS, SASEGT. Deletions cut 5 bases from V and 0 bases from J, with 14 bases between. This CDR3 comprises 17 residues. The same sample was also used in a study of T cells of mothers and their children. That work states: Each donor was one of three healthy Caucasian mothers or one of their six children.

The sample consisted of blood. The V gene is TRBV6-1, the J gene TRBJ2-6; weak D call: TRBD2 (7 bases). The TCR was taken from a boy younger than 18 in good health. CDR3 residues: CASSRPGDYSGANVLTF. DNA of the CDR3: TGTGCCAGCAGTAGACCAGGGGACTACTCTGGGGCCAACGTCCTGACTTTC.